Each of the 18 T cell receptor beta chains below was sequenced from the same sample in a study of cytomegalovirus exposure and HLA in healthy donors. Vbeta (60) and Jbeta (13) primers were used in the PCR. The repertoire was sequenced with immunoSEQ multiplex PCR; TCRdb's copy has only in-frame clones and lacks some. The table has approximately 110,000 clones, 70% to 80% seen once. The sequencing input was PBMCs. Source of these receptors: a middle-aged woman in good health and CMV-seropositive.

The chain is built from TRBV9 and TRBJ2-1; D possibly corresponds to TRBD2 (7 bases). This CDR3 region has 15 residues. Between the trimmed V and J ends, which lost 0 bases and 3 bases, there was a span of 10 bases. Germline V gives CDR1 SGDLS, CDR2 YYNGEE. This CDR3 reads CASSVDGGRYNEQFF. DNA for the CDR3: TGTGCCAGCAGCGTAGACGGGGGGCGCTACAATGAGCAGTTCTTC.

The gene calls are TRBV6-1 and TRBJ2-7; no clear D gene. V was shortened by 0 bases and J by 2 bases, with 5 bases between the two germline ends. The V gene's germline CDR1 is MNHNS and CDR2 SASEGT. The CDR3 loop spans 13 amino acids. In DNA form, the CDR3 reads TGTGCCAGCAGTGAAGCCCCCGCCTACGAGCAGTACTTC. This gives the protein CASSEAPAYEQYF.

The chain uses TRBV13 and TRBJ2-7; tentatively, D is TRBD1 (6 bases). The CDR3 is made up of 15 amino acids. CDR1 and CDR2 (germline): PRHDT, FYEKMQ (reference sequence). V lost 0 bases, J lost 5 bases, and 14 bases lay in between. CDR3 residues: CASSLGQGPGNEQYF. The DNA for the CDR3 is TGTGCCAGCAGCTTAGGACAGGGCCCGGGTAACGAGCAGTACTTC.

The chain uses TRBV5-1 and TRBJ1-5, with D unresolved. This CDR3 is 14 amino acids long. Germline loops: CDR1 SGHRS, CDR2 YFSETQ. The ends were cut back, 1 base at V and 2 bases at J, with 7 bases in the middle. DNA of the CDR3: TGCGCCAGCAGCTTGATCGGTGGCAATCAGCCCCAGCATTTT. This codes for CASSLIGGNQPQHF.

The V gene is TRBV6-5, the J gene TRBJ1-4; D call uncertain. V gave up 6 bases and J gave up 0 bases, with 8 bases separating them. The CDR3 totals 14 residues. CDR1 and CDR2 from the germline V gene are MNHEY and SVGAGI. The CDR3 loop is CASRPPTTNEKLFF. The CDR3 DNA reads as TGTGCCAGCAGGCCACCTACAACTAATGAAAAACTGTTTTTT.

This clone is a singleton in its sample. The V gene is TRBV7-9, the J gene TRBJ1-1; TRBD1 matches at 7 bases. CDR1 and CDR2 from the germline V gene are SEHNR and FQNEAQ (reference sequence). V lost 1 base and J lost 8; bases outside the gene matches: 4. There are 13 residues in the CDR3. The CDR3 loop reads CASSLVQGNEAFF. CDR3 in DNA: TGTGCCAGCAGCTTAGTACAGGGGAACGAAGCTTTCTTT.

The chain couples TRBV6-6 to TRBJ1-6, with a weak D call TRBD1 (5 bases). The germline gives CDR1 MNHNY, CDR2 SVGAGI (reference sequence). The CDR3 is 15 amino acids. The V gene lost 2 bases and the J gene lost 4 bases, with 9 bases spanning the gap. The CDR3 bases are TGTGCCAGCAGTTACCGGGCAGGGTATAATTCACCCCTCCACTTT. Translating gives CASSYRAGYNSPLHF.

This chain uses TRBV9 with TRBJ2-7, with a possible D match to TRBD1 (5 bases). This CDR3 is built from 13 residues. Germline V gene data show CDR1 as SGDLS and CDR2 as YYNGEE. Trimming removed 3 bases from V and 6 bases from J, with 13 bases in between. CDR3 loop: CASSGNPGSEQYF. CDR3 sequence (DNA): TGTGCCAGCAGCGGGAACCCAGGGTCCGAGCAGTACTTC.

V usage is TRBV28 and J usage is TRBJ2-5; D perhaps matches TRBD1 (5 bases). The CDR3 is 14 residues long. Germline CDR1 reads MDHEN; CDR2 reads SYDVKM. V was pared by 0 bases and J by 4 bases, with 9 bases between. The DNA for the CDR3 is TGTGCCAGCAGTTTATGGTCGCAGGGAGAGACCCAGTACTTC. It encodes CASSLWSQGETQYF. The complete variable domain, with remaining parts taken from reference TRBV28 and TRBJ2-5, reads DVKVTQSSRYLVKRTGEKVFLECVQDMDHENMFWYRQDPGLGLRLIYFSYDVKMKEKGDIPEGYSVSREKKERFSLILESASTNQTSMYLCASSLWSQGETQYFGPGTRLLVL.

V and J are TRBV7-3 and TRBJ1-5; D might be TRBD1 (6 bases). V lost 2 bases and J lost 6, with 8 bases in between. This CDR3 comprises 13 residues. Germline loops: CDR1 SGHTA, CDR2 FQGTGA. The CDR3 bases are TGTGCCAGCAGCTTACGAGGGGGTCAGCCCCAGCATTTT. This translates into CASSLRGGQPQHF.

The rearrangement joins TRBV15 to TRBJ1-4; the D is unclear. Germline values: CDR1 LNHNV, CDR2 YYDKDF (reference sequence). The CDR3 totals 15 residues. The V and J ends lost 0 bases and 0 bases respectively, with 5 bases between them. DNA of the CDR3: TGTGCCACCAGCAGAGATCAGTCAACTAATGAAAAACTGTTTTTT. Protein product: CATSRDQSTNEKLFF.

This clone was counted once. This chain uses TRBV5-1 with TRBJ2-7, with a tentative D call TRBD2 (5 bases). Germline V gene data show CDR1 as SGHRS and CDR2 as YFSETQ. This CDR3 is 14 amino acids long. Deletions cut 3 bases from V and 4 bases from J, with 14 bases between. The CDR3: CASSSRVGMYEQYF. The DNA of the CDR3 is TGCGCCAGCAGCTCGAGGGTCGGAATGTACGAGCAGTACTTC.

The sample holds one count of this clone. CDR3 amino acids: CASSSRDGGDGYTF. CDR3 nucleotides: TGTGCCAGCAGTAGCCGGGACGGGGGAGATGGCTACACCTTC. The rearrangement uses TRBV6-5 and TRBJ1-2, with a tentative D call TRBD1 (5 bases). This CDR3 has 14 amino acids. Per germline, CDR1 MNHEY and CDR2 SVGAGI. V lost 5 bases, J lost 6 bases, and 16 bases lay in between.

This clone was detected only a few times. The rearrangement joins TRBV14 to TRBJ2-1; D is perhaps TRBD1 (5 bases). The CDR3 runs 16 residues. Germline CDR1 reads SGHDN; CDR2 reads FVKESK. The V end was cut by 4 bases, the J end by 8 bases, with 21 bases between. CDR3 protein: CASSLFRGSIQDEQFF. The CDR3 region has the DNA TGTGCCAGCAGCCTCTTTAGGGGCTCAATACAGGATGAGCAGTTCTTC.

The J gene is TRBJ2-7, the V gene TRBV5-6; the D is unclear. With 3 bases removed from V and 2 bases from J, the gap between germline ends came to 6 bases. Germline values: CDR1 SGHDT, CDR2 YYEEEE. This CDR3 has 12 residues. For the CDR3, the DNA is TGTGCCAGCAGCTCGGTTACCTACGAGCAGTACTTC. Translated: CASSSVTYEQYF.

This clone appeared once. This chain connects TRBV29-1 to TRBJ2-5; D may be TRBD2 (6 bases). The CDR3 totals 14 residues. V was cut by 7 bases and J by 5 bases, with 20 bases left in between. The germline V gene encodes CDR1 SQVTM and CDR2 ANQGSEA. The CDR3 loop is CSARRDLSSETQYF. The CDR3 region has the DNA TGCAGCGCCCGGAGGGACCTAAGTTCGGAGACCCAGTACTTC.

V gene TRBV4-3 combines with J gene TRBJ2-2; the D gene is possibly TRBD2 (5 bases). V lost 4 bases and J lost 4, with 13 bases in between. Germline V gene data show CDR1 as LGHNA and CDR2 as YSLEER. The CDR3 loop spans 15 amino acids. The CDR3 reads CASSPIPGVTGELFF. DNA for the CDR3: TGCGCCAGCAGCCCTATCCCCGGGGTCACCGGGGAGCTGTTTTTT.

The V gene is TRBV12-5, the J gene TRBJ1-5, with D uncertain. Deletions cut 6 bases from V and 2 bases from J, with 14 bases between. The germline gives CDR1 LGHNT, CDR2 FRNRAP. CDR3 length: 15 residues. The CDR3 region has the DNA TGTGCTAGTGGCAAAGACCCGGGTGGCAATCAGCCCCAGCATTTT. It encodes CASGKDPGGNQPQHF.